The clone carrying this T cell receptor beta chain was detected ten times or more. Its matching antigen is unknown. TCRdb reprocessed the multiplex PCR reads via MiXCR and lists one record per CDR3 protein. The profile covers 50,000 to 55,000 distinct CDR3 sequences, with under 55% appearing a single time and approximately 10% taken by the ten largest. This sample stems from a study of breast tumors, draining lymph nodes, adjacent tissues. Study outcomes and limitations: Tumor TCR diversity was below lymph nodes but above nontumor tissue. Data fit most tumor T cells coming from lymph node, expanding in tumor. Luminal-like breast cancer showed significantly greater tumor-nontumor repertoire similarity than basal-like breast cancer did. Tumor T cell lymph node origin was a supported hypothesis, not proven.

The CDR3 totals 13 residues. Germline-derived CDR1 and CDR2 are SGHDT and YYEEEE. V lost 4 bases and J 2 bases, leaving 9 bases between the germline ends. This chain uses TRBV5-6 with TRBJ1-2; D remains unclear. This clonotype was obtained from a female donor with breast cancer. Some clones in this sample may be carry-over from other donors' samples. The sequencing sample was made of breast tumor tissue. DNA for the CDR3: TGTGCCAGCAGCCACGGACGAAACTATGGCTACACCTTC. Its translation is CASSHGRNYGYTF.